Below, one TCR beta chain is given with its context. This sample is drawn from a study of blood T cell repertoires in COVID-19. Germline trimming cut 10 bases from V and 5 bases from J; bases unmatched to any gene: 21. Per the germline V gene, CDR1 is SGDLS and CDR2 is YYNGEE. This CDR3 has 18 amino acids. Data came from immunoSEQ multiplex PCR; TCRdb stores just in-frame clones and leaves some out. Of 110,000 to 150,000 clones in the sample, around 78% were seen once. This clonotype originated in a woman aged 55-70 years with acute or convalescent COVID-19. Sequenced input: peripheral blood. V usage is TRBV9 and J usage is TRBJ1-6, with 7 bases fitting TRBD1. CDR3 sequence reads: CAGQNRGPPYLHNSPLHF. The CDR3 DNA is TGTGCCGGACAAAACAGGGGTCCCCCCTACTTGCATAATTCACCCCTCCACTTT.